This T cell receptor beta chain was observed in a study of shared clonotypes between healthy human individuals. This clone was counted once. V was cut by 2 bases and J by 3 bases, with 21 bases left in between. The CDR3 sequence is 17 residues long. Germline V gives CDR1 SGHDT, CDR2 YYEEEE. Libraries were prepared by immunoSEQ multiplex PCR; TCRdb keeps only in-frame clonotypes and omits some of them. The sample yields 2,500,000 or so clones, 93% seen once. J is TRBJ2-7 and V is TRBV5-6; no reliable D call. This sequence originates from a man between 18 and 35 years old in good health. Some clones in this sample may be carry-over from other donors' samples. The material sequenced was naive CD4+ T cells from PBMCs. Indicated subset: CD45RA+ positively selected. Here the CDR3 reads CASSLGRTEWGHYEQYF. The CDR3 coding sequence is TGTGCCAGCAGCTTAGGACGGACGGAGTGGGGTCACTACGAGCAGTACTTC.